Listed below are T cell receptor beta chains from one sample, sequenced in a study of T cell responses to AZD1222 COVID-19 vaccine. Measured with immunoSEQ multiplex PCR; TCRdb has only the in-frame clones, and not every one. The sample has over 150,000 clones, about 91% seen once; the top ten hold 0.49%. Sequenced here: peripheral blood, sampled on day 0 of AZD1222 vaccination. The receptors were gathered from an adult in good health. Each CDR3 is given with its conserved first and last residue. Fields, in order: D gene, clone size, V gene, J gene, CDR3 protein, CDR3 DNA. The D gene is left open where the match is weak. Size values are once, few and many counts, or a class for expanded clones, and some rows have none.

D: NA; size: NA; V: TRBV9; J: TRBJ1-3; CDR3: CASSAVGGASGNTIYF; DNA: TGTGCCAGCAGCGCCGTAGGGGGAGCCTCTGGAAACACCATATATTTT
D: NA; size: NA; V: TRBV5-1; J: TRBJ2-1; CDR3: CASSLLQNNEQFF; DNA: TGCGCCAGCAGCTTGCTACAGAACAATGAGCAGTTCTTC
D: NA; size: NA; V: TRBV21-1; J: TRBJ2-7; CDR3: CASSKKISAGGLEQYF; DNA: TGTGCCAGCAGCAAAAAAATATCGGCGGGAGGACTCGAGCAGTACTTC
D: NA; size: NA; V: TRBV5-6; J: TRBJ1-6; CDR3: CASSLTQGGNSPLHF; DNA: TGTGCCAGCAGCTTGACACAGGGCGGCAATTCACCCCTCCACTTT
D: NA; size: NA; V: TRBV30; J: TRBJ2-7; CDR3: CAWTPPGRISYEQYF; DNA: TGTGCCTGGACCCCTCCGGGCAGGATCTCCTACGAGCAGTACTTC
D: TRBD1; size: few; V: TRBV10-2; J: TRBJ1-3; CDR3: CASGQGTLSGNTIYF; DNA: TGCGCCAGCGGACAGGGGACCCTTTCTGGAAACACCATATATTTT
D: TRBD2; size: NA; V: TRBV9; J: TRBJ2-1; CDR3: CASSGGLADWSEQFF; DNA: TGTGCCAGCAGCGGGGGACTAGCGGATTGGTCTGAGCAGTTCTTC
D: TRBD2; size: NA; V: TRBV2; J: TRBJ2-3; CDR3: CASRTSEIADTQYF; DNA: TGTGCCAGCCGGACTAGTGAAATTGCAGATACGCAGTATTTT
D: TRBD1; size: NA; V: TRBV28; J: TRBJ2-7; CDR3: CASRPGTGSYEQYF; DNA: TGTGCCAGTCGCCCCGGGACAGGATCCTACGAGCAGTACTTC
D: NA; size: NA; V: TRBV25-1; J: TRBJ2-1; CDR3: CASRKGGGHNEQFF; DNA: TGTGCCAGCAGAAAGGGGGGCGGACACAATGAGCAGTTCTTC
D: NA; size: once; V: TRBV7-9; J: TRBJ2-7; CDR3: CASSGDSSYEQYF; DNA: TGTGCCAGCAGCGGAGACAGCTCCTACGAGCAGTACTTC
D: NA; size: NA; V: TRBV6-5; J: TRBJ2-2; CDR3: CASIPFTGELFF; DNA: TGTGCCAGCATCCCGTTTACCGGGGAGCTGTTTTTT
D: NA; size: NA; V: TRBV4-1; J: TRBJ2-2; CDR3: CASSHPPGELFF; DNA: TGCGCCAGCAGCCACCCCCCCGGGGAGCTGTTTTTT
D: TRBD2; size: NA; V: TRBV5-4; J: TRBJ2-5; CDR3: CASSFQQRAGVQETQYF; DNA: TGTGCCAGCAGCTTTCAGCAGCGGGCGGGAGTACAAGAGACCCAGTACTTC
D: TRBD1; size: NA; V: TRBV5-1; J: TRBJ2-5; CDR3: CASRAADRGPELSQYF; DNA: TGCGCCAGCAGAGCAGCGGACAGGGGGCCGGAACTGTCCCAGTACTTC
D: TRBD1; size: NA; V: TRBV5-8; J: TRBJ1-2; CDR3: CASSLAGTGGDYGYTF; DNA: TGTGCCAGCAGCTTGGCCGGGACAGGGGGCGACTATGGCTACACCTTC
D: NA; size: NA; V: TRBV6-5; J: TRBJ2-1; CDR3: CASSYPGSYNEQFF; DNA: TGTGCCAGCAGTTATCCGGGTTCCTACAATGAGCAGTTCTTC
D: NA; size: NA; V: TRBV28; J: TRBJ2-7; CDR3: CASSSSNAYEQYF; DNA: TGTGCCAGCAGTTCCAGCAACGCCTACGAGCAGTACTTC
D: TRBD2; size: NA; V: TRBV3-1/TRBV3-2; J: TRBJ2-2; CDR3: CASRQTSGRGPGELFF; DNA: TGTGCCAGCAGGCAGACTAGCGGGAGGGGACCCGGGGAGCTGTTTTTT
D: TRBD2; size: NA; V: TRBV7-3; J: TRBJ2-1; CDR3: CASSSGLAGGVYNEQFF; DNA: TGTGCCAGCAGCTCCGGACTAGCGGGAGGGGTCTACAATGAGCAGTTCTTC
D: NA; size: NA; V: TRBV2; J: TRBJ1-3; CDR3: CASSGTQRAEETIYF; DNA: TGTGCCAGCAGTGGGACCCAGCGCGCGGAGGAAACCATATATTTT
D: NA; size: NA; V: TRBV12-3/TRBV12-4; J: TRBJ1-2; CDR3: CASSLDSLGGYTF; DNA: TGTGCCAGCAGCCTTGACTCACTCGGGGGTTACACCTTC
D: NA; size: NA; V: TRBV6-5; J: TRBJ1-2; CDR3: CASSPGGANYGYTF; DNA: TGTGCCAGCAGTCCAGGAGGAGCTAACTATGGCTACACCTTC
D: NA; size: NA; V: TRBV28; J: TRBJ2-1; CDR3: CASILGRGLVNEQFF; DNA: TGTGCCAGCATCCTAGGACGGGGTCTGGTCAATGAGCAGTTCTTC
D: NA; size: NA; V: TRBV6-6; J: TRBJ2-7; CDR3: CASSYPNSYEQYF; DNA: TGTGCCAGCAGTTACCCGAACAGCTACGAGCAGTACTTC
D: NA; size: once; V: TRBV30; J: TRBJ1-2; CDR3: CAWREWTEANYGYTF; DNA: TGTGCCTGGAGGGAATGGACGGAAGCTAACTATGGCTACACCTTC
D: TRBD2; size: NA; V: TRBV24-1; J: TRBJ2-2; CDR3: CATSDRPWRRGAGELFF; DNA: TGTGCCACCAGTGATCGACCCTGGCGCCGGGGGGCCGGGGAGCTGTTTTTT
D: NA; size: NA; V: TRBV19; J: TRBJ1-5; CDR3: CASSPQGSVLNQPQHF; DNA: TGTGCCAGTAGTCCCCAGGGCAGCGTCTTGAATCAGCCCCAGCATTTT
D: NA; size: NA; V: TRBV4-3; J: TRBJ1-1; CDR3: CASSQDQYYTEAFF; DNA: TGCGCCAGCAGCCAAGATCAGTATTACACTGAAGCTTTCTTT
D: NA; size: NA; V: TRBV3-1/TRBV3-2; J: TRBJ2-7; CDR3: CASSQAPREQYF; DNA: TGTGCCAGCAGCCAAGCCCCCCGCGAGCAGTACTTC
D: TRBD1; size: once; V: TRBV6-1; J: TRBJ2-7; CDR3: CASSLGTGVSYEQYF; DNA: TGTGCCAGCAGTCTCGGGACAGGGGTTTCCTACGAGCAGTACTTC
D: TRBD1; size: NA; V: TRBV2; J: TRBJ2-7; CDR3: CARKQGARNEQYF; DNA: TGTGCCAGAAAACAGGGGGCGAGGAACGAGCAGTACTTC
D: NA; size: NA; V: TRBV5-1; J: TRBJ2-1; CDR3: CASSFRGDGYNEQFF; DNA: TGCGCCAGCAGCTTCCGAGGGGATGGCTACAATGAGCAGTTCTTC
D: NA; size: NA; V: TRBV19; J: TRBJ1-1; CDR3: CASSIWRRQMNTEAFF; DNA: TGTGCCAGTAGTATATGGAGACGGCAGATGAACACTGAAGCTTTCTTT
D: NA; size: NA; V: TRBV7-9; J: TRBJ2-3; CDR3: CASSLAGLTGVPDTQYF; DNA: TGTGCCAGCAGCTTAGCCGGCCTTACCGGGGTTCCAGATACGCAGTATTTT
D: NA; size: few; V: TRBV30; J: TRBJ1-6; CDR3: CAWSVGAPDSPLHF; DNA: TGTGCCTGGAGTGTGGGGGCGCCGGATTCACCCCTCCACTTT
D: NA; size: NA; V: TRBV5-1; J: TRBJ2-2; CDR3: CASREGPTNTGELFF; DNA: TGCGCCAGCAGGGAGGGCCCGACGAACACCGGGGAGCTGTTTTTT
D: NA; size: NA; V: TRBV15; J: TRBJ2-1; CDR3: CATSTYPRGGYNEQFF; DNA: TGTGCCACCAGCACCTACCCCAGGGGGGGCTACAATGAGCAGTTCTTC
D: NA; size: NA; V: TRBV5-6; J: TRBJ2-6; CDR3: CASSPTGAGANVLTF; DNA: TGTGCCAGCAGCCCGACGGGGGCTGGGGCCAACGTCCTGACTTTC
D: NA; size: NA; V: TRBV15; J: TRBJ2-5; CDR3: CATSRAAQETQYF; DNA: TGTGCCACCAGCAGGGCGGCCCAAGAGACCCAGTACTTC
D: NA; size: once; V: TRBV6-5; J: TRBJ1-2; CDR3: CASSRSGQPYGYTF; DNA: TGTGCCAGCAGCCGTTCCGGACAGCCCTATGGCTACACCTTC
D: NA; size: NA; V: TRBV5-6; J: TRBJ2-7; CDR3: CASSNSRSPTRQYF; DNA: TGTGCCAGCAGCAATAGCCGATCTCCTACGAGGCAGTACTTC
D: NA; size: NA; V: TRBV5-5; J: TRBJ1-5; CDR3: CASSLFWGSNQPQHF; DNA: TGTGCCAGCAGCTTGTTTTGGGGGAGCAATCAGCCCCAGCATTTT
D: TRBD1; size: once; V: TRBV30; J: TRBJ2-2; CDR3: CAWGGQGRNTGELFF; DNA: TGTGCCTGGGGGGGACAGGGGAGAAACACCGGGGAGCTGTTTTTT
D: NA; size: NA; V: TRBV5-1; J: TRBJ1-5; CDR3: CASSPGGLGGNQPQHF; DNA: TGCGCCAGCAGCCCAGGAGGTCTTGGGGGCAATCAGCCCCAGCATTTT
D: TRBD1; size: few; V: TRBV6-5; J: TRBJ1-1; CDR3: CATGQDLDTEAFF; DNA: TGTGCCACTGGACAGGACTTGGACACTGAAGCTTTCTTT
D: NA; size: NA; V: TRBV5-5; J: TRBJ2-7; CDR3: CASSQGPLKEQYF; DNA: TGTGCCAGCAGCCAGGGACCCCTGAAGGAGCAGTACTTC
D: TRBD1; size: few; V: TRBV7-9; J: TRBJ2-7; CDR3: CASSLGTGAYEQYF; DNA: TGTGCCAGCAGCCTCGGGACAGGAGCCTACGAGCAGTACTTC